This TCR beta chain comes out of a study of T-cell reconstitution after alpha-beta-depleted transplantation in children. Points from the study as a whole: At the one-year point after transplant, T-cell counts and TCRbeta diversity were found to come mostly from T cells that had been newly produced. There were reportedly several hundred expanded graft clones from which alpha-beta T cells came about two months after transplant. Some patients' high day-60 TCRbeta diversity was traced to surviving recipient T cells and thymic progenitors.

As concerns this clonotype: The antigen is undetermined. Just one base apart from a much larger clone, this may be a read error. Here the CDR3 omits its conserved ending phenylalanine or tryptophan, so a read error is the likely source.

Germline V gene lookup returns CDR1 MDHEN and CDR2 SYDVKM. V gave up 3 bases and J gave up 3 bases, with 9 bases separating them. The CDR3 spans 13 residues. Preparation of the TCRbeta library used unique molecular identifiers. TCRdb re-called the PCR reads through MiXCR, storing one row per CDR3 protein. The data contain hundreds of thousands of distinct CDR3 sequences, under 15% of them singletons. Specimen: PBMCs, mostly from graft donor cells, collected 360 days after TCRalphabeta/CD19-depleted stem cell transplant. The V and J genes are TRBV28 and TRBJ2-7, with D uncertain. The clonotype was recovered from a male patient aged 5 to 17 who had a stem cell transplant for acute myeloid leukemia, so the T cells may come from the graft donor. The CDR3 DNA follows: TGTGCCAGCAGTTTGCACAGAGGCTACGAGCAGTACTTA. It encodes CASSLHRGYEQYL.